This T cell receptor (beta chain) derives from a study of shared clonotypes between healthy human individuals. Study observations and caveats: Enrolling few donors narrowed the genetic and exposure-history diversity that was represented.

TCRdb's copy holds only in-frame clones and misses some; the assay was immunoSEQ multiplex PCR. In the table there are about 490,000 clones, about 82% of which are singletons. Germline assignment: CDR1 MNHEY and CDR2 SMNVEV (reference sequence). Trimming pared 3 bases from V and 4 bases from J, leaving 10 bases between. The CDR3 has 13 amino acids. This clone has a handful of counts. Its target is not known. Donation came from healthy HIV-negative adults that had no recent acute infections or vaccinations. Caucasian adults living in Nashville, Tennessee, provided all samples. This TCR derives from a woman in her thirties or forties in good health. Some clones in this sample may be carry-over from other donors' samples. The chain has TRBV27 and TRBJ2-7; D uncertain. The sequencing input was PBMCs. The CDR3 protein is CASSFALGYEQYF. The CDR3 DNA reads TGTGCCAGCAGTTTCGCCCTGGGGTACGAGCAGTACTTC.